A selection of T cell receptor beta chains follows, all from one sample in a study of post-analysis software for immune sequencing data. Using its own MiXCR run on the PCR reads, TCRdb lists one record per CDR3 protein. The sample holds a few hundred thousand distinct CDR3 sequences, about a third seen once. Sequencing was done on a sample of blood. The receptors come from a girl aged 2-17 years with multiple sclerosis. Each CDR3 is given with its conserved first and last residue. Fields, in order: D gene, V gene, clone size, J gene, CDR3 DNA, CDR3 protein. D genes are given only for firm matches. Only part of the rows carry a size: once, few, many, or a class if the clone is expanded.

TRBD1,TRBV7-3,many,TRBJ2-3,TGCGCCAGCAGCTTGACAGGGGGCACAGATACGCAGTATTTT,CASSLTGGTDTQYF
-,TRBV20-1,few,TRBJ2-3,TGCAGTGCTCCCTTTTCGGGGGGCGTCGCAGATACGCAGTATTTT,CSAPFSGGVADTQYF
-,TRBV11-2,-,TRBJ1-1,TGTGCCAGCAGCTTAGATGGGATACCTGAAGCTTTCTTT,CASSLDGIPEAFF
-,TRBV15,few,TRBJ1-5,TGTGCCACCAGCAGAGTTAGGCAGAATCAGCCCCAGCATTTT,CATSRVRQNQPQHF
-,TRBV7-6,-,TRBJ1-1,TGTGCCAGCAGCTTAGCCATGGAGGGGTTGAACACTGAAGCTTTCTTT,CASSLAMEGLNTEAFF
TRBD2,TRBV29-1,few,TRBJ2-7,TGCAGCGTCCCCTGGGGGGGTGCAGACGAGCAGTACTTC,CSVPWGGADEQYF
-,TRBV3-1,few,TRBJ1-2,TGTGCCAGCAGCCAAGAGGCAGGGCGCCACTATGGCTACACCTTC,CASSQEAGRHYGYTF
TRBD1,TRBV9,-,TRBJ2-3,TGTGCCAGCAGCAACGAGGGACAGGGAACAGATACGCAGTATTTT,CASSNEGQGTDTQYF
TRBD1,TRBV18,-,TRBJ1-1,TGTGCCAGCCCACCGACAGGGCTGAACACTGAAGCTTTCTTT,CASPPTGLNTEAFF
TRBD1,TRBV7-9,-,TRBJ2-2,TGTGCCAGCATCAAATCCGGGACAGCGAACACCGGGGAGCTGTTTTTT,CASIKSGTANTGELFF
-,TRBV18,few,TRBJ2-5,TGTGCCAGCTCAGTCGGGGGGCGCCAAGAGACCCAGTACTTC,CASSVGGRQETQYF
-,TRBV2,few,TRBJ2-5,TGTGCCAGCATCGGGACACAGACTCAAGAGACCCAGTACTTC,CASIGTQTQETQYF
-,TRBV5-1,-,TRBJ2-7,TGCGCCAGCAGCTTTTTCGGGGGTTCCTACGAGCAGTACTTC,CASSFFGGSYEQYF
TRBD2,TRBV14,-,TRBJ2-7,TGTGCCAGCAGGGTTAGCGGGGGCCCCTACGAGCAGTACTTC,CASRVSGGPYEQYF
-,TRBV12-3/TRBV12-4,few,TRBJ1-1,TGTGCCAGCCGAGGGTCCAGGGGTGGGACTGAAGCTTTCTTT,CASRGSRGGTEAFF
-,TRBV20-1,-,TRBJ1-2,TGCAGTGCCGTTCGCCCCTATGGCTACACCTTC,CSAVRPYGYTF
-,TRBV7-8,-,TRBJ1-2,TGTGCCAGCAGCTTGGGAGTTGAAAGCTATGGCTACACCTTC,CASSLGVESYGYTF
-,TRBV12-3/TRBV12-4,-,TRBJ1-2,TGTGCCAGCAGTTTATGGCAGGGCGGGGGTGGCTACACCTTC,CASSLWQGGGGYTF
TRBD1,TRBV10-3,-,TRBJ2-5,TGTGCCGGGGGGAGCGGGACAGGGTTGGAGACCCAGTACTTC,CAGGSGTGLETQYF
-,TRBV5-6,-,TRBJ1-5,TGTGCCAGCAGCCGACAGGCCGACCCCTATAGCAATCAGCCCCAGCATTTT,CASSRQADPYSNQPQHF
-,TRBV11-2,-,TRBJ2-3,TGTGCCAGCAGCCCCGGGGGGCACACAGATACGCAGTATTTT,CASSPGGHTDTQYF
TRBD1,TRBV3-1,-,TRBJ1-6,TGTGCCAGCAGCCCCCGGGACAGGGGCTCCTATAATTCACCCCTCCACTTT,CASSPRDRGSYNSPLHF
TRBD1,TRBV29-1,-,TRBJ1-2,TGCAGCGTCCCTTCCGGACAGGGGAGTTATGGCTACACCTTC,CSVPSGQGSYGYTF
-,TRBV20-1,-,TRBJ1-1,TGCAGTGCTCTCGCCAGGGACGGGACTGAAGCTTTCTTT,CSALARDGTEAFF
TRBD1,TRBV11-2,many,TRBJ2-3,TGTGCCAGCAGCCTGACAGGGTACACAGATACGCAGTATTTT,CASSLTGYTDTQYF
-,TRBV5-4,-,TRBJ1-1,TGTGCCAGCAGCGTCAAGAGGGAGGCGTTAGCTTTCTTT,CASSVKREALAFF
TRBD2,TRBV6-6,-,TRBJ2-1,TGTGCCAGCAGTGGGGACTATAGTCCCTACAATGAGCAGTTCTTC,CASSGDYSPYNEQFF
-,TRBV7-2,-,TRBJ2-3,TGTGCCAGCAGCTTAGTCCGGGGGGCGGGCACAGATACGCAGTATTTT,CASSLVRGAGTDTQYF
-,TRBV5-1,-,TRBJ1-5,TGCGCCAGCAGCTTGCGGGGCGGCATTGGCCAGCCCCAGCATTTT,CASSLRGGIGQPQHF
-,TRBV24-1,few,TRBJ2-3,TGTGCCACCGGGGACTGGGATACGCAGTATTTT,CATGDWDTQYF
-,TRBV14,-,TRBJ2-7,TGTGCCAGCAGCCAAAGGGCCAGTTACGAGCAGTACTTC,CASSQRASYEQYF
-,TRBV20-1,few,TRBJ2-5,TGCAGTGTCCACTTGGCCCAAGAGACCCAGTACTTC,CSVHLAQETQYF
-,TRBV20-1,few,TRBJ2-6,TGCAGTGCATGGCCCGTCTCGGGCGGGGGCCTCTCTGGGGCCAACGTCCTGACTTTC,CSAWPVSGGGLSGANVLTF
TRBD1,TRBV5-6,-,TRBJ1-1,TGTGCCAGCAGCCCGACCAGGGGGCAAAGAGCTTTCTTT,CASSPTRGQRAFF
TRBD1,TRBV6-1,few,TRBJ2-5,TGTGCCAGCGGACCAACCGGGACAGGGGGAGGGCAAGAGACCCAGTACTTC,CASGPTGTGGGQETQYF
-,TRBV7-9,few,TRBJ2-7,TGTGCCAGCAGCTTAGGCGGGGACGCCTACGAGCAGTACTTC,CASSLGGDAYEQYF
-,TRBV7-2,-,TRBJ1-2,TGTGCCAGCAGCCCCAGGGTTGAGTACAGTGGCTACACCTTC,CASSPRVEYSGYTF
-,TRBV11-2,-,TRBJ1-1,TGTGCCAGCAGCTTAAGCGGCGCTTTTCAGGTCACTGAAGCTTTCTTT,CASSLSGAFQVTEAFF
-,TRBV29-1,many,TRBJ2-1,TGCAGCGTTGAGGGTGTGGGTAATGAGCAGTTCTTC,CSVEGVGNEQFF
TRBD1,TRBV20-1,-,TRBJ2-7,TGCAGTGTCCGGGACAGGGGAAATAGCGAGCAGTACTTC,CSVRDRGNSEQYF
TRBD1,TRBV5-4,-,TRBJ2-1,TGTGCCAGCAAGGGGGCAGGGTACAATGAGCAGTTCTTC,CASKGAGYNEQFF
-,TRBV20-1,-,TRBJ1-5,TGCAGTGCGAGAACCTGGACGGGGAGCAATCAGCCCCAGCATTTT,CSARTWTGSNQPQHF
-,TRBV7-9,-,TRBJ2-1,TGTGCCCCAAGGGCCCTTGGAAATGAGCAGTTCTTC,CAPRALGNEQFF
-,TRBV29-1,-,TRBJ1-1,TGCAGCGGACTAATTTTAAACACTGAAGCTTTCTTT,CSGLILNTEAFF
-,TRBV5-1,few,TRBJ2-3,TGCGCCAGCAGCCCGGACTCCCCTCTCACAGATACGCAGTATTTT,CASSPDSPLTDTQYF
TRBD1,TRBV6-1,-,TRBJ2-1,TGTGCCAGCAGTGAATGGACAGGGGGCCAAAATGAGCAGTTCTTC,CASSEWTGGQNEQFF
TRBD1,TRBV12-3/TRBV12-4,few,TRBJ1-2,TGTGCCAGCAGTGAGAGAGGGACAGGAGGGTCGGGCTACACCTTC,CASSERGTGGSGYTF
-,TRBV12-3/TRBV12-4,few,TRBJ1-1,TGTGCCAGCAGTACGACAGTTGAAGCTTTCTTT,CASSTTVEAFF
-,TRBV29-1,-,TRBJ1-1,TGCAGCGTTGAACTGGGGGTAAGCACTGAAGCTTTCTTT,CSVELGVSTEAFF
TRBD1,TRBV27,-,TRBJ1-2,TGTGCCAGCAGTTTATACAGGACAGGTTCCTATGGCTACACCTTC,CASSLYRTGSYGYTF
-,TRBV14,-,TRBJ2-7,TGTGCCAGCAGCCTTTTAGGCCAAACTGGGAACGAGCAGTACTTC,CASSLLGQTGNEQYF
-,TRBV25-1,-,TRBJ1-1,TGTGCCAGCAGTGTTGGGGGCCCGAACACTGAAGCTTTCTTT,CASSVGGPNTEAFF
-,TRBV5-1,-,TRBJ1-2,TGCGCCAGCAGCTTATCGGCAGGGGAAAATGGCTACACCTTC,CASSLSAGENGYTF
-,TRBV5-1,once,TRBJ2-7,TGCGCCAGCAGCTCGCTCCGGACGGAGTACGAGCAGTACTTC,CASSSLRTEYEQYF
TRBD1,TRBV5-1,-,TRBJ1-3,TGCGCCAGCAGCTTTCGAGGGACAGGGGGTACTGGAAACACCATATATTTT,CASSFRGTGGTGNTIYF